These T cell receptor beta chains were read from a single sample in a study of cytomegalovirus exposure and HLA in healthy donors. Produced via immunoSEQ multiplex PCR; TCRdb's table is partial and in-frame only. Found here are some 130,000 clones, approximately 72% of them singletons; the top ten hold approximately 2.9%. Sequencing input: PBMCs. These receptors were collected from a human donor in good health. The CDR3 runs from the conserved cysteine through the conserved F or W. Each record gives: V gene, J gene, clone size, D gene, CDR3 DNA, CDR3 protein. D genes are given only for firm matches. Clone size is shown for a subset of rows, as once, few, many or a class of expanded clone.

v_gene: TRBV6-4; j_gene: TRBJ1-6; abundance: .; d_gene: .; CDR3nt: TGTGCCAGCAGTCAGGACAGATACAATTCACCCCTCCACTTT; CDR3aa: CASSQDRYNSPLHF
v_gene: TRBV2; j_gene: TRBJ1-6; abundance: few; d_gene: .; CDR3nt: TGTGCCAGCAGCGCGGATGGGGGCGAGGATTCACCCCTCCACTTT; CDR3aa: CASSADGGEDSPLHF
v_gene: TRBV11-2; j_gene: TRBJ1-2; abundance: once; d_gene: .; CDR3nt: TGTGCCAGCAGCTCGGGGGGAATGAGTAGAGCTAACTATGGCTACACCTTC; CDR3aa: CASSSGGMSRANYGYTF
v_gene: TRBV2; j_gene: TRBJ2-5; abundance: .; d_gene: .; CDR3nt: TGTGCCAGCACCTTGGGGGGAATTTCCTCAGAGACCCAGTACTTC; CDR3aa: CASTLGGISSETQYF
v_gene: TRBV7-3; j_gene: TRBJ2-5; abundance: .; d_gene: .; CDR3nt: TGTGCCAGCAGCTTCTTAGAGACCCAGTACTTC; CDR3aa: CASSFLETQYF
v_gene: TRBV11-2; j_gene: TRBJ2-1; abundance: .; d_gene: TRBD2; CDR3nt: TGTGCCAGCAGCTTAGCGGGGGGGCCTAATGAGCAGTTCTTC; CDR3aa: CASSLAGGPNEQFF
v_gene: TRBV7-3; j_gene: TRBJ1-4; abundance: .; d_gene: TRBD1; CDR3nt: TGTGCCAGCAGCCAGGGGGCAGGAGAAAAACTGTTTTTT; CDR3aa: CASSQGAGEKLFF
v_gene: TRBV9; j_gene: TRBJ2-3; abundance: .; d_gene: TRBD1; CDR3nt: TGTGCCAGCAGCGAAGAGGGGGGACAGGGGGCAGGAGATACGCAGTATTTT; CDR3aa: CASSEEGGQGAGDTQYF
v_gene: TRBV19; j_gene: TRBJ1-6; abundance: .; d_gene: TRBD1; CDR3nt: TGTGCCAGTGGACAGGGTCTAAATTCACCCCTCCACTTT; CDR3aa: CASGQGLNSPLHF
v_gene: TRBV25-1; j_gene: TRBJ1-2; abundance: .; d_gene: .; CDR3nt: TGTGCCAGCAGTGAATATAAAGGGACATTTAGAGGTGGCTACACCTTC; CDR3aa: CASSEYKGTFRGGYTF
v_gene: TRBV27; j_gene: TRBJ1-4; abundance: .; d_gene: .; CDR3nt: TGTGCCAGCAGTTTATTGGACAGTAGGGAAAAACTGTTTTTT; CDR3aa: CASSLLDSREKLFF
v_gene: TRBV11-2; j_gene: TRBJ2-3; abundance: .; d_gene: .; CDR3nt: TGTGCCAGCAGCTTAGGGACGGGAAACACAGATACGCAGTATTTT; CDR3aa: CASSLGTGNTDTQYF
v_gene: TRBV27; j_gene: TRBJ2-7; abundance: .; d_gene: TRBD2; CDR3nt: TGTGCCAGCCGAACTAGCGGGAGGGGATACGAGCAGTACTTC; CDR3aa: CASRTSGRGYEQYF
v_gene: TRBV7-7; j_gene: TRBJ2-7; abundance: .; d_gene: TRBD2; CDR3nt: TGTGCCAGCAGCACCGATCCCGGGACTAGCGGGAGGGCCCTCTCCTACGAGCAGTACTTC; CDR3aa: CASSTDPGTSGRALSYEQYF
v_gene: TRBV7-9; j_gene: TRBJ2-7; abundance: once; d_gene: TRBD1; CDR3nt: TGTGCCAGCAGCTGGACAGGGTACGAGCAGTACTTC; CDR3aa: CASSWTGYEQYF
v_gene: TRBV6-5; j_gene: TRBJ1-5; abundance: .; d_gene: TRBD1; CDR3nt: TGTGCCAGCAGTTACTCCCGAACAGGGGGCAATCAGCCCCAGCATTTT; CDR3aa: CASSYSRTGGNQPQHF
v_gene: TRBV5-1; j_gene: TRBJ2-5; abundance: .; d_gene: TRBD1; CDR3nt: TGCGCCAGCAGCTATCCACAGGGGACCCAAGAGACCCAGTACTTC; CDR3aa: CASSYPQGTQETQYF
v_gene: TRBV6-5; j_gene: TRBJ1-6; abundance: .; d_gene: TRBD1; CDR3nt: TGTGCCAGCAGTTACGACCGGACAGGGAAGGGTTCACCCCTCCACTTT; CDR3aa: CASSYDRTGKGSPLHF
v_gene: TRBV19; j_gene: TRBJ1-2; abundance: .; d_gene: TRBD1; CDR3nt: TGTGCCAGTAGCAGACAGGGCTCTGGCTACACCTTC; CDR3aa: CASSRQGSGYTF
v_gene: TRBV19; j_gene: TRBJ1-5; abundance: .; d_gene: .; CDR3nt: TGTGCCAGTAGTAGGGGGGGGGCGCGGGACAATCAGCCCCAGCATTTT; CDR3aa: CASSRGGARDNQPQHF
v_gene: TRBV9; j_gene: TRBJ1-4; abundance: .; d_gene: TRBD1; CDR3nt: TGTGCCAGCAGCGTCCAGGGGGCAACTAATGAAAAACTGTTTTTT; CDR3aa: CASSVQGATNEKLFF
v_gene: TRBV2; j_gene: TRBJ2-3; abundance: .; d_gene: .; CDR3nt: TGTGCCAGCAGACGTGAGGGGAGGCTCACAGATACGCAGTATTTT; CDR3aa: CASRREGRLTDTQYF
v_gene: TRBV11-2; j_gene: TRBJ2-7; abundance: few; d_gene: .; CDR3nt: TGTGCCAGCAGCTTCCGAGCCGGGAGAAACGAGCAGTACTTC; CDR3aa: CASSFRAGRNEQYF
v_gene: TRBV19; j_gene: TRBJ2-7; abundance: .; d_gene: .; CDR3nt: TGTGCCAGTATGGGCGGGGACGAGCAGTACTTC; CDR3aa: CASMGGDEQYF
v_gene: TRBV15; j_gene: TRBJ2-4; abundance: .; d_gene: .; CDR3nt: TGTGCCACCAGCAGAGATCCAACTAGCCTAGCCAAAAACATTCAGTACTTC; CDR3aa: CATSRDPTSLAKNIQYF
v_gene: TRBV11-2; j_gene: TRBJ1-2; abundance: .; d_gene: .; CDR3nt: TGTGCCAGCAGCTTAGAGACAGGCTATGGCTACACCTTC; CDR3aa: CASSLETGYGYTF
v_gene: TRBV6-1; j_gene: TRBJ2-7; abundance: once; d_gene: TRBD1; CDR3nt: TGTGCCAGCGCTCGGCGGGACAGGGGGCTGAGCGAGCAGTACTTC; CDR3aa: CASARRDRGLSEQYF
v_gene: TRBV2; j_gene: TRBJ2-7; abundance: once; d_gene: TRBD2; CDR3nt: TGTGCCAGCAGATGGACTAGCGGAGTCTACGAGCAGTACTTC; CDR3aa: CASRWTSGVYEQYF
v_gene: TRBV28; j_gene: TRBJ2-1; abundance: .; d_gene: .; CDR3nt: TGTGCCAGCAGTTCGGACATATGGCGAATCTTC; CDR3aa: CASSSDIWRIF
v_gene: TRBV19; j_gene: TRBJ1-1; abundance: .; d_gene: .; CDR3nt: TGTGCCAGTAGTATAGCCAGGATGAACACTGAAGCTTTCTTT; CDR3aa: CASSIARMNTEAFF
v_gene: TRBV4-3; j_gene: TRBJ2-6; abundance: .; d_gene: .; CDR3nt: TGCGCCAGCAGCCAAGATTTCAGTGTTATAGGGGCCAACGTCCTGACTTTC; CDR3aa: CASSQDFSVIGANVLTF
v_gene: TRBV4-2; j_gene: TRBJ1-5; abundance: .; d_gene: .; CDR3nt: TGTGCCAGCAGCCAAGACTCCTGGACAAATAGCAATCAGCCCCAGCATTTT; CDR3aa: CASSQDSWTNSNQPQHF
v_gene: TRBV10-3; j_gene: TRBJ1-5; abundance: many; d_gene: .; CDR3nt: TGTGCCATCAGTGCTAGGAGGTATGATCAGCCCCAGCATTTT; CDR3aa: CAISARRYDQPQHF
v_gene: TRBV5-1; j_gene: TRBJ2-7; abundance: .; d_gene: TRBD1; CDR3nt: TGCGCCAGCAGCTTGGCCCCGGGACAGGACACCTACGAGCAGTACTTC; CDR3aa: CASSLAPGQDTYEQYF
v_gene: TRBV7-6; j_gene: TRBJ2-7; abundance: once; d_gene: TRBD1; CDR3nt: TGTGCCAGCAGCTTAGCGAGTCGCGGACAGGGTGTTACCGGGAGTTACGAGCAGTACTTC; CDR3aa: CASSLASRGQGVTGSYEQYF
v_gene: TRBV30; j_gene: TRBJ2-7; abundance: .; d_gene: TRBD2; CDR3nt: TGTGCCTGGAGGACTAGCGGGCTCTACGAGCAGTACTTC; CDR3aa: CAWRTSGLYEQYF
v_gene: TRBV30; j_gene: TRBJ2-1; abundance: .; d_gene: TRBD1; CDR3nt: TGTGCAGCAACAGGGGCTTGGGAGCAGTTCTTC; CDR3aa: CAATGAWEQFF
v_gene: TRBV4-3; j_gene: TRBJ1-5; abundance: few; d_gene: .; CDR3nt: TGCGCCAGCAGCCAAGATTGGCAGGGAAATCAGCCCCAGCATTTT; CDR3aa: CASSQDWQGNQPQHF
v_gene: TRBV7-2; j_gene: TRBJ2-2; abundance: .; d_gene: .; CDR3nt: TGTGCCAGCAGCTTAGCCCTAAACACCGGGGAGCTGTTTTTT; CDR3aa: CASSLALNTGELFF
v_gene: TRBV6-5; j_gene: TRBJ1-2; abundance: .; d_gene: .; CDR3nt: TGTGCCAGCAGTTACCGACAGAGGACGAACTATGGCTACACCTTC; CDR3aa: CASSYRQRTNYGYTF
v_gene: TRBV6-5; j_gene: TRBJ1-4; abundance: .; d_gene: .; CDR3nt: TGTGCCAGCAGTTACTCTTTGGTTACAGTTAATGAAAAACTGTTTTTT; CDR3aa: CASSYSLVTVNEKLFF
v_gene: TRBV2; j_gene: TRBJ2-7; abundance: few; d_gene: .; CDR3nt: TGTGCCAGCAGCTCCGACAGACCCTACGAGCAGTACTTC; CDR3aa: CASSSDRPYEQYF
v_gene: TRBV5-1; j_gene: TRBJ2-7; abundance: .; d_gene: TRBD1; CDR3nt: TGCGCCAGCAGCCAGACAGGGGCCACGAACGAGCAGTACTTC; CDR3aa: CASSQTGATNEQYF
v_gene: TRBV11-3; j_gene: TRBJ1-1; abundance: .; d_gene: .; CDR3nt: TGTGCCAGCAGCCTTTCGACAGGAGTGAACACTGAAGCTTTCTTT; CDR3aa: CASSLSTGVNTEAFF
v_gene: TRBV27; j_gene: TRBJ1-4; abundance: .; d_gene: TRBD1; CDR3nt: TGTGCCAGCAGCCTCCCGGGACAGGGGCCCACCCGATCCGAAAAACTGTTTTTT; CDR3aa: CASSLPGQGPTRSEKLFF
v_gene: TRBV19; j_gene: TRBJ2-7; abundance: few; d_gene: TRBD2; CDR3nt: TGTGCCAGTAGCCGGAGAAGCGGGGTCTCCTACGAGCAGTACTTC; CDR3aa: CASSRRSGVSYEQYF
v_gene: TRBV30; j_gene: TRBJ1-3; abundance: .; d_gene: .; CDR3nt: TGTGCCTGGAACCCCCTCGACAGCTCTGGAAACACCATATATTTT; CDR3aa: CAWNPLDSSGNTIYF
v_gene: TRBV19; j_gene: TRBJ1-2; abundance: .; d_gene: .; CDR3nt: TGTGCCAGTAGCCGACGGATGCGGGGCGACGACTATGGCTACACCTTC; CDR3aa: CASSRRMRGDDYGYTF
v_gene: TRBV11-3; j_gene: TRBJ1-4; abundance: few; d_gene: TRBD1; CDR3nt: TGTGCCAGCACCACAGGGGGCGGGGGGGAAAAACTGTTTTTT; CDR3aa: CASTTGGGGEKLFF
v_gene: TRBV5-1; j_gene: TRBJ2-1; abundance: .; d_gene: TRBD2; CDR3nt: TGCGCCAGCAGCTTAGGACTAGAGTCCTACAATGAGCAGTTCTTC; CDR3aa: CASSLGLESYNEQFF
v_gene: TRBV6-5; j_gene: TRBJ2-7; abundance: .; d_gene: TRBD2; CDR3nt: TGTGCCAGCAGGAACCCGACTAGCGGGAAGTACGAGCAGTACTTC; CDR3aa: CASRNPTSGKYEQYF
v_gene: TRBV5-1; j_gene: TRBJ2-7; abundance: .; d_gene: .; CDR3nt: TGCGCCAGCAGCTTGTCTCAGCGGACGGACGAGCAGTACTTC; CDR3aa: CASSLSQRTDEQYF
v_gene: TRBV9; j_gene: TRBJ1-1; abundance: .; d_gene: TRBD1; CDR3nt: TGTGCCAGCAGCGTAGGACAGGGCGGCACTGAAGCTTTCTTT; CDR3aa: CASSVGQGGTEAFF
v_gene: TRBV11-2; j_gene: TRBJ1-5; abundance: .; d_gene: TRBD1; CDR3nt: TGTGCCAGCAGCCAGACAGGGGCCCACAATCAGCCCCAGCATTTT; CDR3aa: CASSQTGAHNQPQHF